This entry features one TCR beta chain sequence. This sample was taken from a study of response to subunit inactivated influenza vaccine. TCRdb passed the RT-PCR reads through MiXCR, listing each CDR3 protein once. The top ten clones hold 3% to 3.5% of a sample with 500,000 or so distinct CDR3 sequences, 16% of them seen once. V shed 6 bases and J 6 bases; nucleotides not matched to a gene: 8. The length of the CDR3 is 15 residues. Looked up from germline, CDR1 is ENHRY and CDR2 is SYGVKD. This TCR derives from a man aged 50-75 years who received an inactivated influenza vaccine. This sequence joins TRBV10-3 and TRBJ2-1, with 10 bases that match TRBD2. The sample consisted of CD4+ T cells sorted from PBMCs, taken around 25 months after vaccination. CDR3 sequence (DNA): TGTGCCATCAGCTCGTATAGCGGGGGGCTCAATGAGCAGTTCTTC. It codes for CAISSYSGGLNEQFF.